Below are 19 T cell receptor beta chains sequenced from a single sample in a study of chemoradiotherapy in HPV16-positive cancers. The protocol was immunoSEQ multiplex PCR, while the TCRdb copy is restricted to in-frame clones and leaves out a portion. This sample carries approximately 5,000 clones, around 92% of them seen once, and the ten largest clones take roughly 4.5%. Sample acquisition took place from a patient who underwent chemoradiotherapy. Receptors were obtained from a human donor with HPV-associated anogenital cancer.

The chain uses TRBV12-5 and TRBJ2-2, with unresolved D. Germline V gives CDR1 LGHNT, CDR2 FRNRAP. V lost 1 base, J lost 3 bases, and 6 bases lay in between. The CDR3 extends over 14 amino acids. The CDR3 DNA reads as TGTGCTAGTGGTTTGGCGGCGGACACCGGGGAGCTGTTTTTT. Residues: CASGLAADTGELFF.

The genes are TRBV2 and TRBJ2-3, with 7 positions matching TRBD1. The CDR3 loop spans 15 amino acids. V lost 6 bases to trimming and J lost 2 bases; unmatched junction nucleotides: 8. Germline V gene data show CDR1 as SNHLY and CDR2 as FYNNEI. The CDR3 region has the DNA TGTGCCAGCAGCTCGGGACAGACGGACACAGATACGCAGTATTTT. Its protein is CASSSGQTDTDTQYF.

The chain couples TRBV19 to TRBJ2-7; D not resolved. CDR3 size: 13 residues. Looked up from germline, CDR1 is LNHDA and CDR2 is SQIVND (reference sequence). Trimming left V 5 bases short and J 2 bases short, with 10 bases between. The CDR3 is CASSPIDTYEQYF. The CDR3 coding sequence is TGTGCCAGTAGTCCAATCGACACCTACGAGCAGTACTTC.

The rearrangement joins TRBV7-2 to TRBJ2-2; no clear D. Germline V gene sequence: CDR1 SGHTA, CDR2 FQGNSA. Trimming stripped 5 bases from V and 3 bases from J, with 4 bases between. The CDR3 contains 12 residues. CDR3 loop: CASSPDTGELFF. CDR3 in DNA: TGTGCCAGCAGCCCGGACACCGGGGAGCTGTTTTTT. The full variable domain, rest sourced from reference TRBV7-2 and TRBJ2-2, is GAGVSQSPSNKVTEKGKDVELRCDPISGHTALYWYRQSLGQGLEFLIYFQGNSAPDKSGLPSDRFSAERTGGSVSTLTIQRTQQEDSAVYLCASSPDTGELFFGEGSRLTVL.

The chain has TRBV4-1 and TRBJ1-5; 7 bases align to TRBD1. Germline assignment: CDR1 MGHRA and CDR2 YSYEKL. Trimming cost V 5 bases and J 4 bases; bases outside gene matches: 8. This CDR3 has 15 residues. The CDR3: CASSTQTGLNQPQHF. The CDR3 region has the DNA TGCGCCAGCAGCACCCAGACAGGGCTTAATCAGCCCCAGCATTTT.

V and J are TRBV6-1 and TRBJ2-1, with D unclear. V shed 3 bases and J shed 1 base, with 13 bases lying between them. Germline CDR1 is MNHNS and CDR2 is SASEGT. The CDR3 extends over 16 amino acids. The CDR3 DNA reads as TGTGCCAGCAGTGATGGGGTGGTAGAGTCCTACAATGAGCAGTTCTTC. It encodes CASSDGVVESYNEQFF.

The chain joins TRBV19 to TRBJ1-1; D gene unclear. The CDR3 sequence is 12 residues long. V lost 7 bases and J lost 0, with 6 bases in between. The germline V gene has CDR1 LNHDA and CDR2 SQIVND (reference sequence). CDR3 loop: CASTRLNTEAFF. The CDR3 DNA reads as TGTGCCAGTACCAGATTGAACACTGAAGCTTTCTTT.

DNA of the CDR3: TGCGCCAGCAGCGTCGGACAGGGTAATTCACCCCTCCACTTT. It codes for CASSVGQGNSPLHF. The J gene is TRBJ1-6, the V gene TRBV5-1; 8 nucleotides agree with TRBD1. V shed 4 bases and J 6 bases; nucleotides not matched to a gene: 3. From germline, CDR1 is SGHRS and CDR2 YFSETQ. This CDR3 has 14 residues.

V gene TRBV7-2 combines with J gene TRBJ2-1, with 7 bases identical to TRBD2. CDR1 and CDR2 (germline): SGHTA, FQGNSA. The junction had 11 bases not matched to a gene; V was cut back by 5 bases and J by 10 bases. CDR3 length: 14 amino acids. CDR3 in amino acids: CASSDGDYAQEQFF. The CDR3 DNA reads as TGTGCCAGCAGCGACGGGGACTATGCTCAAGAGCAGTTCTTC. Based on the CDR3 plus reference TRBV7-2 and TRBJ2-1, the full variable domain is GAGVSQSPSNKVTEKGKDVELRCDPISGHTALYWYRQSLGQGLEFLIYFQGNSAPDKSGLPSDRFSAERTGGSVSTLTIQRTQQEDSAVYLCASSDGDYAQEQFFGPGTRLTVL.

V is TRBV4-3 and J is TRBJ1-5; D ambiguous. From germline, CDR1 is LGHNA and CDR2 YSLEER. The germline V and J ends were trimmed by 0 bases and 4 bases, with 7 bases remaining between them. The CDR3 runs 14 residues. CDR3 residues: CASSQEAGNQPQHF. The DNA for the CDR3 is TGCGCCAGCAGCCAAGAGGCGGGTAATCAGCCCCAGCATTTT.

The chain combines TRBV28 with TRBJ2-5; D is uncertain. Germline CDR1 reads MDHEN; CDR2 reads SYDVKM. V lost 3 bases and J 5 bases, leaving 16 bases between the germline ends. The CDR3 contains 15 residues. The CDR3 DNA is TGTGCCAGCAGTTTTAATGTTGGGCTGGGGGAGACCCAGTACTTC. It codes for CASSFNVGLGETQYF.

V is TRBV4-3 and J is TRBJ1-6, with D possibly TRBD1 on 5 matching bases. The CDR3 totals 15 residues. Trimming pared 0 bases from V and 6 bases from J, leaving 9 bases between. The V gene's germline CDR1 is LGHNA and CDR2 YSLEER. For the CDR3, the DNA is TGCGCCAGCAGCCAAGAGGGCGGGGGTAATTCACCCCTCCACTTT. Its translation: CASSQEGGGNSPLHF.

The V gene is TRBV28, the J gene TRBJ1-1; 8 bases map to TRBD1. J gave up 11 bases and V 6 bases, and 8 bases lay outside the gene matches. The CDR3 is 12 residues long. In germline, CDR1 is MDHEN, CDR2 SYDVKM. The CDR3 bases are TGTGCCAGCAGCTCAGGGGGCCGGGTGGCTTTCTTT. Its translation is CASSSGGRVAFF.

This clone was recorded once. The V and J genes are TRBV7-8 and TRBJ1-2; D not resolved. CDR3 length: 15 amino acids. In germline, CDR1 is SGHVS, CDR2 FQNEAQ. Trimming left V 5 bases short and J 8 bases short, with 21 bases between. CDR3 nucleotides: TGTGCCAGCAGCCCCAGATCGGCAGCCGCCTCGGGCTACACCTTC. It translates to CASSPRSAAASGYTF.

The V gene is TRBV7-6, the J gene TRBJ2-3, with 11 bases matching TRBD2. CDR1 is SGHVS, CDR2 FNYEAQ, per germline. The CDR3 spans 15 residues. Germline trimming cut 5 bases from V and 1 base from J; bases unmatched to any gene: 2. The CDR3 region is CASSQLAGGTDTQYF. CDR3 coding DNA: TGTGCCAGCAGCCAACTAGCGGGGGGCACAGATACGCAGTATTTT. Full variable domain (missing parts from reference TRBV7-6 and TRBJ2-3): GAGVSQSPRYKVTKRGQDVALRCDPISGHVSLYWYRQALGQGPEFLTYFNYEAQQDKSGLPNDRFSAERPEGSISTLTIQRTEQRDSAMYRCASSQLAGGTDTQYFGPGTRLTVL.

The rearrangement links TRBV14 to TRBJ1-1; a weak D match, TRBD1 (6 bases). CDR1 is SGHDN and CDR2 is FVKESK in the germline V gene. The CDR3 extends over 14 amino acids. V was trimmed by 3 bases and J by 5 bases, leaving 13 bases between them. In nucleotides, the CDR3 is TGTGCCAGCAGCCACACCTCACAGGGAACTGAAGCTTTCTTT. It encodes CASSHTSQGTEAFF.

The V call is TRBV10-1, the J call TRBJ1-6; D unclear. Germline CDR1 is WNHNN and CDR2 is SYGVQD (reference sequence). CDR3 size: 18 residues. Trimming took 6 bases from V and 8 from J, leaving 26 bases between them. The chain's CDR3 is CASRTYETAAASYSPLHF. CDR3 sequence (DNA): TGCGCCAGCAGAACCTACGAAACGGCAGCGGCCTCTTATTCACCCCTCCACTTT.

This rearrangement joins TRBV5-5 to TRBJ1-1; D might be TRBD1 (5 bases). CDR1 SGHKS and CDR2 YYEKEE come from the germline V gene (reference sequence). Deletions cut 0 bases from V and 0 bases from J, with 15 bases between. The CDR3 runs to 17 residues. This chain's CDR3 is CASSLALTADMNTEAFF. In DNA, the CDR3 is TGTGCCAGCAGCTTGGCCTTGACAGCCGACATGAACACTGAAGCTTTCTTT.

J is TRBJ1-1 and V is TRBV5-4; no clear D gene. The CDR3 is made up of 15 amino acids. The germline V gene encodes CDR1 SGHNT and CDR2 YYREEE (reference sequence). Trimming took off 3 bases at V and 1 base at J, with 13 bases between the two ends. The chain's CDR3 is CASSSPWSPNTEAFF. The DNA for the CDR3 is TGTGCCAGCAGCTCCCCCTGGAGCCCGAACACTGAAGCTTTCTTT.